These 21 T cell receptor beta chains share one sample of origin, sequenced in a study of T-cell reconstitution after alpha-beta-depleted transplantation in children. Unique molecular identifiers featured in how the TCRbeta library was prepared. TCRdb re-called the PCR reads through MiXCR, storing one row per CDR3 protein. The top ten hold approximately 2.3% of the sample, which has over 300,000 distinct CDR3 sequences, 10% seen once. Sequenced material: PBMCs from the stem cell graft donor, taken from the stem cell graft. The receptor set was obtained from a human donor who donated a stem cell graft to a child with acute lymphoblastic leukemia.

About this clonotype itself: A much larger clone differs by one base, so this may be a read error. The chain has TRBV7-8 and TRBJ1-2; perhaps TRBD1 as D (6 bases). CDR3 length: 13 amino acids. Germline CDR1 SGHVS, CDR2 FQNEAQ. Here the CDR3 DNA reads TGTGCCAGCAGCCTACAGGGTGACTATGGCGACACCTTC. It translates to CASSLQGDYGDTF.

In this sample, this clonotype turned up a few times. The CDR3 loop is CASTRQGAVNTEAFF. CDR3 DNA sequence: TGTGCCAGCACGCGACAGGGAGCGGTGAACACTGAAGCTTTCTTT. V is TRBV12-3 or TRBV12-4 and J is TRBJ1-1, with TRBD1 matching 7 bases. The CDR3 spans 15 residues. Trimming cost V 7 bases and J 0 bases; bases outside gene matches: 8.

The J gene is TRBJ2-5, the V gene TRBV5-1; D might be TRBD1 or TRBD2, each matching 5 bases. The V end lost 5 bases, the J end lost 5 bases, and 10 bases lay between the germline ends. The CDR3 runs 12 residues. CDR1 and CDR2 (germline): SGHRS, YFSETQ. CDR3 DNA sequence: TGCGCCAGCAGGGGGGTTCGGGAGACCCAGTACTTC. Translation gives CASRGVRETQYF.

The CDR3 sequence is CASSYPGARDTDTQYF. The DNA of the CDR3 is TGTGCCAGCAGCTACCCCGGGGCGCGCGACACAGATACGCAGTATTTT. The chain is built from TRBV5-4 and TRBJ2-3; tentatively, D is TRBD1 or TRBD2 (5 bases each). Trimming removed 3 bases at V and 2 bases at J, with 16 bases between. CDR3 length equals 16 residues. Germline CDR1 and CDR2: SGHNT and YYREEE (reference sequence).

This clonotype has just a few counts. The CDR3 DNA sequence: TGTGCCAGCAGCCCCTCGAGGGCCACGGGGGGCTACACCTTC. Its translation: CASSPSRATGGYTF. The chain carries TRBV7-9 and TRBJ1-2; no firm D call. Germline CDR1 SEHNR, CDR2 FQNEAQ (reference sequence). The CDR3 totals 14 residues. The V end was cut by 5 bases, the J end by 8 bases, with 18 bases between.

The chain couples TRBV7-9 to TRBJ2-5; D is unclear. Germline loops: CDR1 SEHNR, CDR2 FQNEAQ (reference sequence). The CDR3 loop spans 8 amino acids. Trimming left V 5 bases short and J 12 bases short, with 4 bases between. The CDR3, as DNA: TGTGCCAGCAGCCCCGAGTACTTC. This sequence encodes CASSPEYF.

This clonotype was observed a handful of times. The rearrangement links TRBV6-5 to TRBJ2-5, with TRBD2 matching over 10 bases. V gave up 2 bases and J gave up 4 bases; unmatched junction bases: 16. This CDR3 has 19 residues. In germline, CDR1 is MNHEY, CDR2 SVGAGI. CDR3 sequence reads: CASSYPTGSASGSVETQYF. CDR3 coding DNA: TGTGCCAGCAGTTACCCCACAGGATCGGCTAGCGGGAGTGTAGAGACCCAGTACTTC.

This clonotype was seen many times. The gene calls are TRBV18 and TRBJ2-5, with D unclear. CDR3 size: 13 residues. CDR1 and CDR2 from the germline V gene are KGHSH and LQKENI. V was trimmed by 5 bases and J by 4 bases, leaving 11 bases between them. The CDR3 DNA sequence: TGTGCCAGCTCAATCAGAGGCAGAGAGACCCAGTACTTC. It translates to CASSIRGRETQYF.

The gene calls are TRBV10-3 and TRBJ2-7; 13 bases are shared with TRBD2. V gave up 5 bases and J gave up 1 base; unmatched junction bases: 11. This CDR3 spans 18 amino acids. Germline CDR1 reads ENHRY; CDR2 reads SYGVKD. CDR3: CAISKPGLAGRLSYEQYF. The CDR3 nucleotides read TGTGCCATCAGTAAACCGGGACTAGCGGGACGACTTTCCTACGAGCAGTACTTC.

The rearrangement links TRBV7-6 to TRBJ2-5; D not resolved. V dropped 5 bases and J dropped 6 bases, with 7 bases sitting between them. Germline CDR1 is SGHVS and CDR2 is FNYEAQ. CDR3 size: 11 residues. The CDR3: CASSTSKTQYF. CDR3 nucleotides: TGTGCCAGCAGCACTTCGAAGACCCAGTACTTC.

This clonotype was picked up a small number of times. The chain combines TRBV7-6 with TRBJ1-4; D remains ambiguous. The germline CDR1 and CDR2 sequences are SGHVS and FNYEAQ. The V end lost 5 bases, the J end lost 4 bases, and 11 bases lay between the germline ends. This CDR3 has 14 residues. The CDR3 is CASSGRDINEKLFF. CDR3 DNA: TGTGCCAGCAGCGGCCGAGACATTAATGAAAAACTGTTTTTT.

Many counts were recorded for this clonotype. The chain has TRBV29-1 and TRBJ2-1, with D perhaps given as TRBD1 or TRBD2 (5 bases each). The CDR3 has 12 residues. The germline V gene encodes CDR1 SQVTM and CDR2 ANQGSEA. The ends were cut back, 6 bases at V and 8 bases at J, with 14 bases in the middle. Here the CDR3 reads CSVDSQGHEQFF. The CDR3 DNA reads TGCAGCGTCGATTCGCAGGGACATGAGCAGTTCTTC.

This clonotype was observed many times. The genes are TRBV3-1 and TRBJ2-7; 7 nucleotides match TRBD2. The CDR3 has 15 amino acids. Losses at the gene ends were 0 bases for V and 0 bases for J; bases not matched to a gene: 2. Germline CDR1 LGHDT, CDR2 YNNKEL (reference sequence). CDR3: CASSQEGGSSYEQYF. CDR3 sequence (DNA): TGTGCCAGCAGCCAAGAGGGCGGGAGCTCCTACGAGCAGTACTTC.

The CDR3 bases are TGTGCCAGCAGCGTCCGGGGGGAGACCGGGGAGCTGTTTTTT. This sequence encodes CASSVRGETGELFF. The chain is built from TRBV11-2 and TRBJ2-2; 7 positions agree with TRBD2. The germline gives CDR1 SGHAT, CDR2 FQNNGV. Losses at the gene ends were 5 bases for V and 5 bases for J; bases not matched to a gene: 5. CDR3 size: 14 residues.

This clonotype was seen a few times. The rearrangement joins TRBV15 to TRBJ2-3; D uncertain. The V end lost 0 bases, the J end lost 3 bases, and 7 bases lay between the germline ends. The germline V gene encodes CDR1 LNHNV and CDR2 YYDKDF (reference sequence). The CDR3 runs 14 residues. The chain's CDR3 is CATSREARTDTQYF. CDR3 nucleotides: TGTGCCACCAGCAGAGAGGCTAGGACAGATACGCAGTATTTT.

The chain recombines TRBV12-3 or TRBV12-4 with TRBJ2-7, with 10 bases that match TRBD2. V shed 5 bases, J shed 1 base, and the junction held 8 bases outside the gene matches. This CDR3 region has 16 residues. The CDR3 loop reads CASSGSGLARSYEQYF. DNA of the CDR3: TGTGCCAGCAGTGGTTCGGGACTAGCGAGGTCCTACGAGCAGTACTTC.

This clonotype has a handful of counts. Here the CDR3 reads CASSPGTGSGANVLTF. The DNA of the CDR3 is TGCGCCAGCAGCCCTGGGACGGGCTCTGGGGCCAACGTCCTGACTTTC. This chain links TRBV5-1 with TRBJ2-6; D possibly uses TRBD1 or TRBD2 (5 bases each). The CDR3 is made up of 16 amino acids. The V and J ends lost 4 bases and 0 bases respectively, with 11 bases between them. The V gene's germline CDR1 is SGHRS and CDR2 YFSETQ.

The rearrangement uses TRBV12-3 or TRBV12-4 and TRBJ2-1; D is undetermined. This CDR3 spans 17 amino acids. The V and J ends lost 5 bases and 0 bases respectively, with 17 bases between them. This CDR3 reads CASSRAYPSPSYNEQFF. The CDR3 DNA follows: TGTGCCAGCAGTCGAGCCTATCCTAGTCCCTCCTACAATGAGCAGTTCTTC.

The V and J genes are TRBV5-1 and TRBJ2-1; the D call may be TRBD1 or TRBD2 (5 bases each). Per the germline V gene, CDR1 is SGHRS and CDR2 is YFSETQ. V was trimmed by 1 base and J by 2 bases, leaving 16 bases between them. The CDR3 is 17 amino acids. The CDR3 protein is CASSLLGLAQTYNEQFF. The CDR3 DNA is TGCGCCAGCAGCTTGTTGGGGCTAGCTCAAACCTACAATGAGCAGTTCTTC. The full variable domain, in which reference TRBV5-1 and TRBJ2-1 provide the parts outside the CDR3, is KAGVTQTPRYLIKTRGQQVTLSCSPISGHRSVSWYQQTPGQGLQFLFEYFSETQRNKGNFPGRFSGRQFSNSRSEMNVSTLELGDSALYLCASSLLGLAQTYNEQFFGPGTRLTVL.

A few counts support this clonotype. The chain recombines TRBV12-5 with TRBJ2-1; possibly TRBD1 for D (7 bases). This CDR3 is built from 17 residues. The germline V gene encodes CDR1 LGHNT and CDR2 FRNRAP. V was trimmed by 0 bases and J by 1 base, leaving 13 bases between them. The CDR3 reads CASGLVLQGRSYNEQFF. In DNA, the CDR3 is TGTGCTAGTGGTTTGGTACTACAGGGGAGGTCCTACAATGAGCAGTTCTTC.

This clonotype was observed a few times. The CDR3 protein is CASSLDDGTQYF. The CDR3, as DNA: TGTGCCAGCAGCTTAGACGACGGGACCCAGTACTTC. V gene TRBV11-2 combines with J gene TRBJ2-5; D not certain. The CDR3 is 12 residues long. Germline values: CDR1 SGHAT, CDR2 FQNNGV. V gave up 0 bases and J gave up 7 bases, with 6 bases separating them.